This T cell receptor (beta chain) came from a study of PD-1 blockade in classical Hodgkin lymphoma. Time point noted: cycle 4 day 1 (C4D1), after less than 7 weeks of nivolumab. Patients all relapsed after autologous stem cell transplantation, and there was variation in brentuximab vedotin exposure. Regarding the study as a whole: Complete responders showed a baseline diversity that resembled the diversity of newly diagnosed patients. Baseline TCR diversity was reportedly lower in newly diagnosed patients than healthy donors.

Clones were read by immunoSEQ multiplex PCR, and TCRdb kept only the in-frame ones, dropping some. The sample includes just under 65,000 clones, roughly nine tenths of them seen just once. The CDR3 contains 15 residues. The germline V gene has CDR1 SGHNT and CDR2 YYREEE (reference sequence). V was clipped by 0 bases and J by 8 bases, with 15 bases between them. On this clone: Antigen: not known.

The chain joins TRBV5-4 to TRBJ2-1; tentative D call: TRBD2 (7 bases). This sample comprised peripheral blood mononuclear cells (PBMCs), obtained before the fourth cycle of nivolumab. This TCR came from a human donor with classical Hodgkin lymphoma. CDR3 DNA sequence: TGTGCCAGCAGCTTGGGAGGGGGGGCCGGCGATGAGCAGTTCTTC. This codes for CASSLGGGAGDEQFF.